The 21 T cell receptor beta chains presented below share a single source sample, sequenced in a study of T cells in women clearing cervical HPV infection. Repertoires were generated with immunoSEQ multiplex PCR, while TCRdb's copy carries only in-frame clones and drops some. The repertoire table contains more than 25,000 clones. Sequencing input: blood buffy coat. Source of these receptors: a woman aged 18-70 years with a cervical HPV16 infection that either progressed to CIN3+ or cleared (not recorded which).

With regard to this clone: The read ends 3 residues early relative to the CDR3; the germline J gene fills the gap. The rearrangement joins TRBV5-1 to TRBJ2-7; 12 bases align to TRBD2. CDR1 SGHRS and CDR2 YFSETQ come from the germline V gene. J gave up 5 bases and V 2 bases, and 5 bases lay outside the gene matches. The CDR3 spans 15 residues. This CDR3 reads CASSLSSGREDEQYF. CDR3 DNA (partial): TGCGCCAGCAGCTTATCTAGCGGGAGGGAGGACGAG. The full variable domain, with the rest looked up from reference TRBV5-1 and TRBJ2-7, is KAGVTQTPRYLIKTRGQQVTLSCSPISGHRSVSWYQQTPGQGLQFLFEYFSETQRNKGNFPGRFSGRQFSNSRSEMNVSTLELGDSALYLCASSLSSGREDEQYFGPGTRLTVT.

As for this clone: Other nucleotide sequences in the sample specify the same CDR3. CDR3 residues: CASGLAANQETAFF. The sequenced part of the CDR3 DNA is TGCGCCAGCGGACTAGCGGCCAACCAAGAGACC. The chain couples TRBV10-2 to TRBJ1-1; D gene ambiguous. The read is 3 residues too short to cover the CDR3 end, so that end is filled in from the germline J gene. Germline CDR1 WSHSY, CDR2 SAAADI. CDR3 length: 14 amino acids.

On this clone itself: The read terminates 3 residues before the CDR3 end, so the remaining end is supplied by the germline J gene. At the DNA level, this CDR3 is encoded by other sequences in the same sample as well. The rearrangement links TRBV18 to TRBJ2-1, with D perhaps TRBD2 (6 bases). The CDR3 is 16 residues long. With 0 bases removed from V and 2 bases from J, the gap between germline ends came to 11 bases. CDR1 is KGHSH and CDR2 is LQKENI in the germline V gene. The CDR3 loop reads CASSPPRGNTYNEQFF. CDR3 DNA, as far as it was read: TGTGCCAGCTCACCACCCCGGGGGAATACCTACAATGAG. Full variable domain (missing parts from reference TRBV18 and TRBJ2-1): NAGVMQNPRHLVRRRGQEARLRCSPMKGHSHVYWYRQLPEEGLKFMVYLQKENIIDESGMPKERFSAEFPKEGPSILRIQQVVRGDSAAYFCASSPPRGNTYNEQFFGPGTRLTVL.

With respect to this clone: The read is 3 residues too short to cover the CDR3 end, so that end is filled in from the germline J gene. This chain connects TRBV19 to TRBJ2-3; 10 bases map to TRBD1. The J segment lost 1 base and the V segment lost 3 bases, leaving 1 base of the junction unmatched. Germline CDR1 reads LNHDA; CDR2 reads SQIVND (reference sequence). CDR3 size: 15 residues. The CDR3 DNA, read in part, is TGTGCCAGTAGTATTGGGACAGGGGGCACAGATACG. It encodes CASSIGTGGTDT. The CDR3 reads in full as CASSIGTGGTDTQYF. Supplemented by reference TRBV19 and TRBJ2-3, the full variable domain reads DGGITQSPKYLFRKEGQNVTLSCEQNLNHDAMYWYRQDPGQGLRLIYYSQIVNDFQKGDIAEGYSVSREKKESFPLTVTSAQKNPTAFYLCASSIGTGGTDTQYFGPGTRLTVL.

About this clone itself: The read stops 3 residues short of the end of the CDR3; the missing end is completed from the germline J gene. This sequence joins TRBV30 and TRBJ2-1, with TRBD1 identical over 11 bases. CDR1 is GTSNPN, CDR2 SVGIG, per germline (reference sequence). Trimming removed 3 bases from V and 8 bases from J; junction bases left unmatched: 15. The CDR3 has 17 residues. The CDR3 here is CAWSSPGRTGGLDEQFF. The sequenced part of the CDR3 DNA is TGTGCCTGGAGCTCCCCAGGTCGGACAGGGGGCTTGGATGAG.

A word on this clone: Coverage ceases 3 residues before the CDR3 finishes, and the germline J gene fills in the end. The V call is TRBV6-2 or TRBV6-3, the J call TRBJ2-3; 10 bases agree with TRBD2. CDR3 size: 16 residues. CDR1 and CDR2 from the germline V gene are MNHEY and SVGEGT. Losses at the gene ends were 2 bases for V and 5 bases for J; bases not matched to a gene: 7. The sequenced CDR3 bases are TGTGCCAGCAGTTACCCGAGCGGGGGGGCAATAGATACG. This translates into CASSYPSGGAIDT. The whole CDR3 region reads CASSYPSGGAIDTQYF.

Comments on this clone: Read sequence stops 3 residues before the CDR3 end, and the germline J gene provides the missing end. V usage is TRBV9 and J usage is TRBJ2-7; 11 nucleotides match TRBD2. The germline gives CDR1 SGDLS, CDR2 YYNGEE. The V segment lost 4 bases and the J segment 4 bases; nucleotides outside the gene matches: 13. The CDR3 spans 17 residues. The CDR3 spells CASSTPSGRPSAYEQYF. The sequenced CDR3 bases are TGTGCCAGCAGCACCCCTAGCGGGAGGCCTTCGGCGTACGAG.

Comment on this clone: The CDR3 end falls 3 residues outside the read, so it is completed with the germline J gene. The V gene is TRBV2, the J gene TRBJ1-6; TRBD1 agrees at 8 bases. J lost 7 bases, V lost 3 bases, and 5 bases had no gene match. CDR1 and CDR2 (germline): SNHLY, FYNNEI. The CDR3 runs 15 residues. CDR3 residues: CASSEQGQENSPLHF. The sequenced part of the CDR3 DNA is TGTGCCAGCAGTGAGCAGGGACAGGAAAATTCACCC.

Comment on this clone: The CDR3 is cut off 3 residues early in the read; its end comes from the germline J gene. The chain uses TRBV7-3 and TRBJ1-4; perhaps TRBD1 as D (5 bases). This CDR3 region has 15 residues. Germline loops: CDR1 SGHTA, CDR2 FQGTGA. The V end was cut by 1 base, the J end by 8 bases, with 14 bases between. Incomplete CDR3 DNA: TGTGCCAGCAGCTTAATGGGGGGGGTTGAAGAAAAA. Translating gives CASSLMGGVEEK. In full, the CDR3 reads CASSLMGGVEEKLFF.

Remarks on this clone: The read gets to within 3 residues of the CDR3 end, and the germline J gene fills in the rest. The chain uses TRBV30 and TRBJ2-1, with 12 bases matching TRBD2. Germline trimming cut 4 bases from V and 8 bases from J; bases unmatched to any gene: 6. The V gene's germline CDR1 is GTSNPN and CDR2 SVGIG (reference sequence). This CDR3 contains 14 residues. CDR3 in amino acids: CAWTLLAGGYEQFF. The DNA read from the CDR3 is TGTGCCTGGACCCTACTAGCGGGAGGCTATGAG.

To note about this clone: The missing CDR3 end, 3 residues past where the read stops, is filled in from the germline J gene. The genes are TRBV6-7 and TRBJ1-1, with 7 positions matching TRBD1. TRBV6-7 is marked as an open reading frame, function uncertain. There are 17 residues in the CDR3. V lost 7 bases, J lost 3 bases, and 17 bases stayed unmatched. CDR3 loop: CASTHYKRGHPDTEAFF. The part of the CDR3 DNA that was read is TGTGCCAGCACCCATTATAAGAGGGGGCATCCCGACACTGAA.

With respect to this clone: The read ends 3 residues before the CDR3 terminus; that terminus is restored from the germline J gene. The chain carries TRBV9 and TRBJ2-7; 12 nucleotides align to TRBD1. This CDR3 contains 13 residues. Unmatched junction bases numbered 4, after V lost 7 bases and J lost 5 bases. CDR1 and CDR2 (germline): SGDLS, YYNGEE. CDR3 region: CASGGTGGHEQYF. The part of the CDR3 DNA that was read is TGTGCCAGCGGGGGGACAGGGGGCCACGAG.

On this clone: The read halts 3 residues ahead of the CDR3 end, with the missing end drawn from the germline J gene. J is TRBJ1-1 and V is TRBV7-9; no reliable D call. Trimming cost V 5 bases and J 2 bases, with 12 bases left between them. In germline, CDR1 is SEHNR, CDR2 FQNEAQ (reference sequence). The CDR3 is 14 amino acids. The covered CDR3 bases are TGTGCCAGCAGCCCGCCTAGTAGAAACACTGAA. It codes for CASSPPSRNTE. In full, the CDR3 reads CASSPPSRNTEAFF.

The CDR3 is CASSEKAGVTDTQYF. CDR3 DNA, as far as it was read: TGCGCCAGCAGTGAGAAAGCGGGGGTAACAGATACG. The chain employs TRBV10-2 and TRBJ2-3; 8 bases are shared with TRBD2. The DNA ends 3 residues before the CDR3 does, and the rest of the CDR3 is filled in from the germline J gene. Per germline, CDR1 WSHSY and CDR2 SAAADI. V gave up 2 bases and J gave up 3 bases; unmatched junction bases: 4. CDR3 size: 15 residues.

Remarks on this clone: Sequencing ends 3 residues short of the CDR3 end; the germline J gene provides the rest. The chain combines TRBV23-1 with TRBJ2-7, with D possibly being TRBD2 (5 bases). TRBV23-1 is given ORF status, its function remaining uncertain. Between the trimmed V and J ends, which lost 0 bases and 3 bases, there was a span of 9 bases. The CDR3 contains 14 residues. CDR3 in amino acids: CASSQSPGSYEQYF. CDR3 bases read: TGCGCCAGCAGTCAATCCCCGGGGAGCTACGAG.

Note on this clone: The read ends 3 residues early relative to the CDR3; the germline J gene fills the gap. The rearrangement uses TRBV2 and TRBJ2-3; 7 bases are shared with TRBD2. Trimming cost V 5 bases and J 6 bases; bases outside gene matches: 5. The germline V gene has CDR1 SNHLY and CDR2 FYNNEI. The CDR3 has 13 residues. Partial CDR3 DNA: TGTGCCAGCAGTAGCGGGATTAGGGATACG. This encodes CASSSGIRDT. The entire CDR3 is CASSSGIRDTQYF. The full variable domain, with the rest looked up from reference TRBV2 and TRBJ2-3, is EPEVTQTPSHQVTQMGQEVILRCVPISNHLYFYWYRQILGQKVEFLVSFYNNEISEKSEIFDDQFSVERPDGSNFTLKIRSTKLEDSAMYFCASSSGIRDTQYFGPGTRLTVL.

Concerning this clone itself: The read terminates 3 residues ahead of where the CDR3 ends, so the germline J gene completes it. V is TRBV19 and J is TRBJ2-3; TRBD2 is a possible D gene (6 bases). Germline assignment: CDR1 LNHDA and CDR2 SQIVND (reference sequence). Trimming took off 6 bases at V and 6 bases at J, with 10 bases between the two ends. The CDR3 sequence is 12 residues long. CDR3 protein: CASRLSGDTQYF. CDR3 bases read: TGTGCCAGTAGACTTAGCGGTGATACG.

The chain's CDR3 is CASRSGTGAQETQYF. The part of the CDR3 DNA that was read is TGTGCCAGCAGGTCCGGGACAGGGGCCCAAGAGACC. The V call is TRBV28, the J call TRBJ2-5, with 10 bases lining up with TRBD1. The observed sequence ends 3 residues before the CDR3 terminus, with the missing tail filled in from the germline J gene. The V gene end was trimmed by 6 bases and the J gene end by 1 base; junction bases not matched to a gene: 5. Germline values: CDR1 MDHEN, CDR2 SYDVKM. The CDR3 spans 15 residues.

Details on this clone: The CDR3 is cut off 3 residues early in the read; its end comes from the germline J gene. The V call is TRBV7-6, the J call TRBJ2-2; TRBD1 agrees at 12 bases. The CDR3 contains 17 residues. Germline CDR1 is SGHVS and CDR2 is FNYEAQ. The CDR3 loop reads CASSSGTGGAAREKLFF. Incomplete CDR3 DNA: TGTGCCAGCAGCTCCGGGACAGGGGGCGCGGCGAGGGAAAAG. The full variable domain, in which reference TRBV7-6 and TRBJ2-2 provide the parts outside the CDR3, is GAGVSQSPRYKVTKRGQDVALRCDPISGHVSLYWYRQALGQGPEFLTYFNYEAQQDKSGLPNDRFSAERPEGSISTLTIQRTEQRDSAMYRCASSSGTGGAAREKLFFGEGSRLTVL.

About this clone itself: The read ends 3 residues shy of where the CDR3 ends; the end is completed using the germline J gene. J is TRBJ2-7 and V is TRBV19; 7 bases fit TRBD1. The J segment lost 4 bases and the V segment lost 5 bases, leaving 5 bases of the junction unmatched. CDR1 LNHDA and CDR2 SQIVND come from the germline V gene (reference sequence). The CDR3 has 13 amino acids. The covered CDR3 bases are TGTGCCAGTAGTCAGGACAGGTCGTACGAG. Translated: CASSQDRSYE. The full CDR3 sequence reads CASSQDRSYEQYF.

Turning to this clone: Read data end 3 residues before the CDR3 end; the end is taken from the germline J gene. The genes are TRBV20-1 and TRBJ1-5; D not certain. CDR1 is DFQATT, CDR2 SNEGSKA, per germline (reference sequence). The CDR3 covers 15 residues. V lost 2 bases to trimming and J lost 4 bases, with 15 bases between them. The CDR3 bases that were read are TGCAGTGCTAGAAACATCGGCGGACTAAATCAGCCC. Encoded protein: CSARNIGGLNQP. The full CDR3 protein is CSARNIGGLNQPQHF.